This T cell receptor (beta chain) derives from a study of T cells in Graves' hyperthyroidism and ophthalmopathy. A note on this clonotype: The antigen is not known.

Graves' hyperthyroidism without ophthalmopathy progression within 18 months was termed stable. Study findings and constraints: Researchers found most expanded thyroid clonotypes above 0.001 in blood as well. Model predictions of ophthalmopathy came a median 6.5 months before onset.

Researchers took RNA transcripts and amplified the TCR beta CDR3 regions from them. The HTBI primer set was used in a first-round RT-PCR of the TCR CDR3. MiXCR, run by TCRdb on the multiplex PCR reads, gives a single entry per CDR3 protein. The table lists roughly 700,000 distinct CDR3 sequences, approximately 15% of them singletons. Sample: blood. The source of this sequence is a woman between 18 and 30 years old with Graves' hyperthyroidism.

The CDR3 sequence is CASSEAGQVRVDEQFF. The CDR3 coding sequence is TGTGCCAGCAGTGAAGCGGGACAGGTCCGGGTCGATGAGCAGTTCTTC. The chain couples TRBV25-1 to TRBJ2-1; 8 nucleotides agree with TRBD1. CDR3 length equals 16 residues. The germline V gene has CDR1 MGHDK and CDR2 SYGVNS. Trimming at V came to 2 bases and at J to 8 bases, leaving 11 bases not matched to a gene.